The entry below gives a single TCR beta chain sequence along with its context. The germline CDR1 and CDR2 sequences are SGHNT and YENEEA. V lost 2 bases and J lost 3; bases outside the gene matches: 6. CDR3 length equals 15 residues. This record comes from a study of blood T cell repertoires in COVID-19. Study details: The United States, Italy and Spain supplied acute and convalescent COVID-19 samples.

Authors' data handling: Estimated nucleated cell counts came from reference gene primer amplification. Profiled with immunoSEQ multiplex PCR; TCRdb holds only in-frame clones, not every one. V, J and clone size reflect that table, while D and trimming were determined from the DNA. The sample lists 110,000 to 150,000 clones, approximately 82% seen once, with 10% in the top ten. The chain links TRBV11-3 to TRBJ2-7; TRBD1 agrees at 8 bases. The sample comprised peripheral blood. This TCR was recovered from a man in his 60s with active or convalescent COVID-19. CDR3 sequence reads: CASSLTGQGVYEQYF. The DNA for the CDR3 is TGTGCCAGCAGCTTAACAGGACAGGGAGTCTACGAGCAGTACTTC.